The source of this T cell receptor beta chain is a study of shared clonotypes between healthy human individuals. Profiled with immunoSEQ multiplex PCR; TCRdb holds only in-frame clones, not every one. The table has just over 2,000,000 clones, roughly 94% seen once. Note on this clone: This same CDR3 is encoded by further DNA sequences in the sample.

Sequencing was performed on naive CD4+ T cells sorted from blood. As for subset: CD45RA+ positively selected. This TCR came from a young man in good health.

The CDR3 DNA reads as TGTGCCAGCAGTTCCCGGACAGGGGGCCCCTACGAGCAGTACTTC. It codes for CASSSRTGGPYEQYF. The V call is TRBV27, the J call TRBJ2-7; 11 bases align to TRBD1. Trimming removed 4 bases from V and 2 bases from J; junction bases left unmatched: 4. The CDR3 extends over 15 amino acids. Germline-derived CDR1 and CDR2 are MNHEY and SMNVEV (reference sequence).